These T cell receptor beta chains were read from a single sample in a study of cytomegalovirus exposure and HLA in healthy donors. Using immunoSEQ multiplex PCR, the repertoire was profiled, and TCRdb retains in-frame clones only, with some absent. The table shows about 200,000 clones, with over 60% occurring only once. What was sequenced was PBMCs. These receptors were taken from a woman aged 25-40 years in good health and CMV-seropositive. Both conserved end residues are part of each CDR3. D genes are given only for firm matches. A row's size may be missing; if present it is once, few, many or a size class.

TRBV28,NA,TRBJ1-5,TRBD1,CASSSRQGIQPQHF,TGTGCCAGCAGTTCGAGACAGGGGATTCAGCCCCAGCATTTT
TRBV5-6,NA,TRBJ1-1,NA,CASSWGGTVGLNTEAFF,TGTGCCAGCAGCTGGGGAGGGACGGTTGGATTGAACACTGAAGCTTTCTTT
TRBV5-4,NA,TRBJ2-1,TRBD1,CASSRRQGLNEQFF,TGTGCCAGCAGTCGTAGACAGGGCCTCAATGAGCAGTTCTTC
TRBV7-2,NA,TRBJ1-3,NA,CASSLVSGVGNTIYF,TGTGCCAGCAGCTTAGTTTCAGGGGTGGGAAACACCATATATTTT
TRBV10-3,NA,TRBJ2-3,TRBD1,CAISEDRDRGWDTQYF,TGTGCCATCAGTGAAGACCGGGACAGGGGGTGGGATACGCAGTATTTT
TRBV6-5,NA,TRBJ1-1,NA,CASSYGQGYTEAFF,TGTGCCAGCAGTTACGGTCAGGGGTACACTGAAGCTTTCTTT
TRBV6-5,NA,TRBJ1-2,NA,CASSYSSRGTWGYAF,TGTGCCAGCAGTTACTCGTCCAGGGGAACTTGGGGCTACGCCTTC
TRBV10-3,NA,TRBJ1-5,NA,CAISERGLQPQHF,TGTGCCATCAGTGAAAGGGGCCTTCAGCCCCAGCATTTT
TRBV19,NA,TRBJ2-5,NA,CASSIPGSWETQYF,TGTGCCAGTAGTATCCCCGGGAGTTGGGAGACCCAGTACTTC
TRBV5-1,NA,TRBJ2-7,TRBD2,CASSTGTSGQGGYF,TGCGCCAGCAGCACCGGGACTAGCGGGCAGGGTGGGTACTTC
TRBV10-3,few,TRBJ1-6,NA,CAIKTKVDSYSPLHF,TGTGCCATCAAAACAAAGGTCGACAGTTATTCACCCCTCCACTTT
TRBV4-1,NA,TRBJ1-5,NA,CASSQWGGQNQPQHF,TGCGCCAGCAGCCAATGGGGCGGACAAAATCAGCCCCAGCATTTT
TRBV10-3,NA,TRBJ2-3,TRBD2,CAISEAGLARGDTQYF,TGTGCCATCAGTGAGGCCGGACTAGCGCGGGGAGATACGCAGTATTTT
TRBV5-1,NA,TRBJ2-7,TRBD1,CASSPPGQGNPSEQYF,TGCGCCAGCAGCCCACCGGGACAGGGAAACCCCTCCGAGCAGTACTTC
TRBV4-3,NA,TRBJ2-2,NA,CASSPWSSGNTGELFF,TGCGCCAGCAGCCCCTGGAGTAGCGGGAACACCGGGGAGCTGTTTTTT
TRBV30,NA,TRBJ2-7,NA,CAWSLGGTYEQYF,TGTGCCTGGAGTCTCGGGGGAACCTACGAGCAGTACTTC
TRBV7-7,NA,TRBJ2-5,NA,CASSLELVETQYF,TGTGCCAGCAGCTTAGAACTGGTAGAGACCCAGTACTTC
TRBV5-1,NA,TRBJ2-7,NA,CASSLGAGRPSYEQYF,TGCGCCAGCAGCTTGGGGGCCGGCAGGCCCTCCTACGAGCAGTACTTC
TRBV7-2,once,TRBJ1-2,TRBD1,CASSLDRGKYTF,TGTGCCAGCAGCCTAGACAGGGGGAAATACACCTTC
TRBV28,once,TRBJ2-7,NA,CASRVGRSYEQYF,TGTGCCAGCAGGGTCGGGAGATCGTACGAGCAGTACTTC
TRBV5-6,few,TRBJ1-1,NA,CASSSLSGGAGEAFF,TGTGCCAGCAGCTCACTAAGCGGGGGCGCGGGTGAAGCTTTCTTT
TRBV4-3,NA,TRBJ2-1,TRBD2,CASSQDNPGGDLMDEQFF,TGCGCCAGCAGCCAAGATAATCCCGGGGGGGACTTAATGGATGAGCAGTTCTTC
TRBV4-1,NA,TRBJ2-4,TRBD2,CASSQDPASGSGNIQYF,TGCGCCAGCAGCCAAGATCCAGCTAGCGGGAGCGGAAACATTCAGTACTTC
TRBV5-8,NA,TRBJ2-2,NA,CASSLIGARRNTGELFF,TGTGCCAGCAGCTTGATTGGGGCTAGGAGGAACACCGGGGAGCTGTTTTTT
TRBV5-4,NA,TRBJ2-1,NA,CASSLDSLMQFF,TGTGCCAGCAGCTTGGACAGCCTCATGCAGTTCTTC
TRBV5-1,once,TRBJ2-7,NA,CASSGGQLYEQYF,TGCGCCAGCAGCGGTGGACAGCTTTACGAGCAGTACTTC
TRBV28,once,TRBJ1-2,TRBD1,CASSLPDRGNGYTF,TGTGCCAGCAGTTTGCCTGACAGGGGTAATGGCTACACCTTC
TRBV4-3,once,TRBJ1-5,TRBD1,CASSQPGQEEAYSNQPQHF,TGCGCCAGCAGCCAACCGGGACAGGAGGAAGCTTATAGCAATCAGCCCCAGCATTTT
TRBV11-1,NA,TRBJ2-2,NA,CASSLVLANTGELFF,TGTGCCAGCAGCTTGGTACTAGCTAACACCGGGGAGCTGTTTTTT
TRBV7-2,NA,TRBJ2-7,NA,CASRGGNYEQYF,TGTGCCAGCCGGGGCGGGAACTACGAGCAGTACTTC
TRBV5-5,NA,TRBJ1-5,NA,CASSPGVSNQPQHF,TGTGCCAGCAGCCCCGGGGTGAGCAATCAGCCCCAGCATTTT
TRBV5-1,NA,TRBJ2-7,TRBD2,CASSLDPSGSYEQYF,TGCGCCAGCAGCTTGGATCCTAGCGGGAGCTACGAGCAGTACTTC
TRBV30,once,TRBJ2-7,NA,CAWKGGAHEQYF,TGTGCCTGGAAGGGGGGGGCCCACGAGCAGTACTTC
TRBV19,few,TRBJ2-5,TRBD2,CASSPRGAGGIKETQYF,TGTGCCAGTAGTCCGAGAGGAGCGGGAGGGATAAAAGAGACCCAGTACTTC
TRBV29-1,NA,TRBJ1-2,NA,CSVVRAYGYTF,TGCAGCGTTGTCAGGGCCTATGGCTACACCTTC
TRBV7-6,NA,TRBJ2-5,NA,CASSLGLQETQYF,TGTGCCAGCAGCTTAGGACTGCAAGAGACCCAGTACTTC
TRBV2,once,TRBJ1-1,TRBD1,CASSEQGDTEAFF,TGTGCCAGCAGTGAGCAGGGGGACACTGAAGCTTTCTTT
TRBV4-3,once,TRBJ2-7,TRBD2,CASRFGLGPPYEQYF,TGCGCCAGCAGATTCGGACTAGGCCCGCCCTACGAGCAGTACTTC
TRBV7-3,once,TRBJ2-3,NA,CATAGTHKDTQYF,TGTGCCACTGCCGGGACTCACAAGGATACGCAGTATTTT
TRBV20-1,NA,TRBJ2-7,NA,CSAPIYDEQYF,TGCAGTGCTCCCATCTACGACGAGCAGTACTTC
TRBV21-1,few,TRBJ1-5,NA,CASSNAPYRVGNQPQHF,TGTGCCAGCAGCAACGCCCCTTACAGGGTTGGCAATCAGCCCCAGCATTTT
TRBV5-1,NA,TRBJ2-2,TRBD2,CASSLGPAGVTGELFF,TGCGCCAGCAGCTTGGGACCTGCGGGGGTCACCGGGGAGCTGTTTTTT
TRBV5-4,NA,TRBJ2-7,TRBD2,CASSQGLAGSSYEQYF,TGTGCCAGCAGCCAGGGACTAGCGGGGAGCTCCTACGAGCAGTACTTC
TRBV5-1,NA,TRBJ2-5,NA,CASSLVGRDFAETQYF,TGCGCCAGCAGCTTGGTCGGACGGGATTTCGCAGAGACCCAGTACTTC
TRBV7-7,NA,TRBJ2-1,TRBD1,CASSAGQGSYNEQFF,TGTGCCAGCAGCGCGGGACAGGGCTCCTACAATGAGCAGTTCTTC
TRBV7-9,NA,TRBJ2-7,TRBD2,CASSSGTSGSLYEQYF,TGTGCCAGCAGCTCCGGGACTAGCGGGAGTCTATACGAGCAGTACTTC
TRBV2,NA,TRBJ1-6,TRBD1,CASSMPGQGYNSPLHF,TGTGCCAGCAGTATGCCGGGACAGGGTTATAATTCACCCCTCCACTTT